The 26 T cell receptor beta chains below all came from one sample that was sequenced in a study of T-cell memory formation after mild COVID-19. Via MiXCR, TCRdb re-called the 5' RACE reads, giving one row per CDR3 protein. There are about 360,000 distinct CDR3 sequences in the sample; over 10% occur only once, and about a fifth lies in the top ten. Sequencing was performed on PBMCs or a T cell subset sorted from them (not recorded which). These receptors all come from a man younger than 35 who had mild COVID-19 (a few samples of this study predate the infection). Cell type and time point are not known.

This clonotype was detected ten times or more. The gene calls are TRBV5-1 and TRBJ1-1; 8 bases map to TRBD1. CDR3 length: 15 amino acids. Looked up from germline, CDR1 is SGHRS and CDR2 is YFSETQ. J gave up 2 bases and V 3 bases, and 6 bases lay outside the gene matches. The CDR3 nucleotides are TGCGCCAGCAGCTCGGGACAGGCGAAAAACACTGAAGCTTTCTTT. Its translation: CASSSGQAKNTEAFF.

The chain carries TRBV18 and TRBJ2-5; 10 bases fit TRBD2. Trimming took 0 bases from V and 1 from J; bases not matched to a gene: 2. Germline CDR1 and CDR2: KGHSH and LQKENI. The CDR3 is 16 residues long. For the CDR3, the DNA is TGTGCCAGCTCACCACCTCTAGCGGGAGCCCAAGAGACCCAGTACTTC. Its translation: CASSPPLAGAQETQYF.

J is TRBJ2-1 and V is TRBV5-1, with 9 bases matching TRBD1. The CDR3 length is 12 residues. CDR1 and CDR2 from the germline V gene are SGHRS and YFSETQ. The V gene end was trimmed by 4 bases and the J gene end by 10 bases; junction bases not matched to a gene: 3. The CDR3 sequence is CASSEDRGEQFF. CDR3 nucleotides: TGCGCCAGCAGCGAGGACAGGGGAGAGCAGTTCTTC. Using reference TRBV5-1 and TRBJ2-1 for the parts outside the CDR3, the full variable domain is KAGVTQTPRYLIKTRGQQVTLSCSPISGHRSVSWYQQTPGQGLQFLFEYFSETQRNKGNFPGRFSGRQFSNSRSEMNVSTLELGDSALYLCASSEDRGEQFFGPGTRLTVL.

In its sample, this clonotype was seen many times. The chain joins TRBV7-9 to TRBJ2-3; 12 bases fit TRBD2. The trim removed 3 bases at V and 3 bases at J, leaving 1 base unmatched. Germline CDR1 SEHNR, CDR2 FQNEAQ (reference sequence). The length of the CDR3 is 15 residues. CDR3 residues: CASSLGTSGTDTQYF. The CDR3 bases are TGTGCCAGCAGCTTGGGGACTAGCGGGACAGATACGCAGTATTTT.

This chain uses TRBV15 with TRBJ2-1; 7 nucleotides agree with TRBD2. The CDR3 is 11 residues long. Germline CDR1 is LNHNV and CDR2 is YYDKDF (reference sequence). V trimming: 5 bases; J trimming: 9 bases; junction bases outside the gene matches: 1. The DNA of the CDR3 is TGTGCCACCAGCGTAGCGGGTGAGCAGTTCTTC. Translating it yields CATSVAGEQFF.

This clonotype was seen ten or more times. The chain carries TRBV5-1 and TRBJ1-3; 7 nucleotides line up with TRBD1. V shed 4 bases, J shed 0 bases, and the junction held 7 bases outside the gene matches. This CDR3 is 16 amino acids long. The germline gives CDR1 SGHRS, CDR2 YFSETQ. CDR3 DNA sequence: TGCGCCAGCAGCGGGACAGTCGTCGGCTCTGGAAACACCATATATTTT. This codes for CASSGTVVGSGNTIYF.

Ten or more counts support this clonotype. This chain links TRBV4-1 with TRBJ2-5, with D maybe TRBD2 (6 bases). Trimming pared 5 bases from V and 2 bases from J, leaving 9 bases between. In germline, CDR1 is MGHRA, CDR2 YSYEKL. The CDR3 extends over 13 amino acids. DNA of the CDR3: TGCGCCAGCAGCATAGCGGTACAAGAGACCCAGTACTTC. This encodes CASSIAVQETQYF.

The chain uses TRBV5-8 and TRBJ2-1; 9 nucleotides match TRBD2. The CDR3 sequence is 13 residues long. Unmatched junction bases numbered 7, after V lost 7 bases and J lost 8 bases. Germline lookup yields CDR1 SGHTS and CDR2 YDEGEE. The CDR3 protein is CASGSGGRDEQFF. CDR3 DNA: TGTGCCAGCGGGAGCGGGGGGCGTGATGAGCAGTTCTTC. The entire variable domain, with the rest obtained from reference TRBV5-8 and TRBJ2-1, is as follows: EAGVTQSPTHLIKTRGQQATLRCSPISGHTSVYWYQQALGLGLQFLLWYDEGEERNRGNFPPRFSGRQFPNYSSELNVNALELEDSALYLCASGSGGRDEQFFGPGTRLTVL.

This clonotype has only a few counts. The chain uses TRBV7-2 and TRBJ1-1, with D possibly matching TRBD1 (6 bases). CDR1 SGHTA and CDR2 FQGNSA come from the germline V gene. The CDR3 runs to 16 residues. Trimming stripped 5 bases from V and 5 bases from J, with 21 bases between. The CDR3 sequence: CASSPGAGRGETEAFF. The CDR3 DNA reads as TGTGCCAGCAGCCCAGGGGCCGGACGGGGAGAAACTGAAGCTTTCTTT.

J is TRBJ2-6 and V is TRBV28; TRBD1 agrees at 9 bases. Germline CDR1 MDHEN, CDR2 SYDVKM. V lost 8 bases, J lost 1 base, and 9 bases stayed unmatched. CDR3 length equals 17 residues. For the CDR3, the DNA is TGTGCCAGCGTGGATGGGACAGGGAGATCTGGGGCCAACGTCCTGACTTTC. It specifies CASVDGTGRSGANVLTF.

There are a few counts of this clonotype. The rearrangement uses TRBV18 and TRBJ2-3; D perhaps matches TRBD2 (5 bases). Trimming left V 8 bases short and J 0 bases short, with 15 bases between. CDR3 size: 15 residues. CDR1 is KGHSH and CDR2 is LQKENI in the germline V gene. CDR3 loop: CASLVRETSTDTQYF. The CDR3 DNA sequence: TGTGCCAGCCTAGTCCGGGAAACTAGCACAGATACGCAGTATTTT.

This clonotype was observed a few times. The chain recombines TRBV20-1 with TRBJ2-1, with D tentatively TRBD2 (6 bases). This CDR3 spans 15 amino acids. Deletions cut 0 bases from V and 2 bases from J, with 11 bases between. CDR1 is DFQATT, CDR2 SNEGSKA, per germline (reference sequence). This CDR3 is CSARELAQAYNEQFF. The DNA for the CDR3 is TGCAGTGCTAGAGAACTAGCCCAAGCCTACAATGAGCAGTTCTTC.

This clonotype was counted a few times. V gene TRBV20-1 combines with J gene TRBJ2-3; 9 positions agree with TRBD2. The V gene's germline CDR1 is DFQATT and CDR2 SNEGSKA (reference sequence). After removal of 3 bases from V and 4 bases from J, the junction contained 8 bases not matched to a gene. This CDR3 has 15 amino acids. The CDR3: CSASGASGAADTQYF. The CDR3 DNA reads TGCAGTGCTAGTGGAGCTAGCGGGGCTGCAGATACGCAGTATTTT.

This clonotype was detected only a few times. CDR3 bases: TGTGCCAGCAGTGAATACGTTAACTATGGCTACACCTTC. Its translation is CASSEYVNYGYTF. This rearrangement joins TRBV25-1 to TRBJ1-2, with unresolved D. Per the germline V gene, CDR1 is MGHDK and CDR2 is SYGVNS. The CDR3 covers 13 residues. V lost 0 bases to trimming and J lost 1 base, with 3 bases between them.

This sequence joins TRBV20-1 and TRBJ1-6, with 10 bases identical to TRBD1. J lost 4 bases, V lost 0 bases, and 6 bases had no gene match. The CDR3 is made up of 17 amino acids. Germline CDR1 DFQATT, CDR2 SNEGSKA (reference sequence). CDR3 sequence reads: CSARDPDRGFYNSPLHF. CDR3 DNA sequence: TGCAGTGCTAGAGACCCGGACAGGGGGTTTTATAATTCACCCCTCCACTTT.

V and J are TRBV18 and TRBJ1-1; 9 bases map to TRBD1. V gave up 4 bases and J gave up 1 base; unmatched junction bases: 7. CDR3 length: 16 residues. CDR1 is KGHSH and CDR2 is LQKENI in the germline V gene. CDR3 bases: TGTGCCAGCTCACACGGGACAGGGAAGCGGAACACTGAAGCTTTCTTT. Encoded protein: CASSHGTGKRNTEAFF.

The chain recombines TRBV6-9 with TRBJ2-7, with TRBD1 matching over 7 bases. With 10 bases clipped from V and 7 bases from J, the junction kept 10 bases outside the gene matches. Germline V gene sequence: CDR1 MNHGY, CDR2 SVAAGI. The CDR3 is 12 residues long. The CDR3 region is CATPDRSGEQYV. In nucleotides, the CDR3 is TGTGCCACCCCGGACAGGTCGGGAGAGCAGTACGTC.

The V and J genes are TRBV12-5 and TRBJ2-1; D is tentatively TRBD1 or TRBD2 (5 bases each). V gave up 7 bases and J gave up 4 bases, with 11 bases separating them. CDR1 LGHNT and CDR2 FRNRAP come from the germline V gene. The CDR3 spans 13 residues. CDR3 sequence reads: CASVLGGYNEQFF. The DNA for the CDR3 is TGTGCTAGTGTCCTTGGGGGTTACAATGAGCAGTTCTTC.

The gene calls are TRBV5-1 and TRBJ1-1; 7 bases fit TRBD1. This CDR3 comprises 15 residues. Germline V gives CDR1 SGHRS, CDR2 YFSETQ. V shed 0 bases, J shed 3 bases, and the junction held 5 bases outside the gene matches. Written as DNA, the CDR3 is TGCGCCAGCAGCTTGGCCACCACAGGGGACACTGAAGCTTTCTTT. The encoded protein is CASSLATTGDTEAFF.

V usage is TRBV6-5 and J usage is TRBJ1-2; D is unresolved. Germline CDR1 is MNHEY and CDR2 is SVGAGI. There are 14 residues in the CDR3. Trimming pared 4 bases from V and 3 bases from J, leaving 12 bases between. In DNA form, the CDR3 reads TGTGCCAGCAGTTTCAGGTTCTCCCACTATGGCTACACCTTC. Its translation: CASSFRFSHYGYTF.

This chain links TRBV27 with TRBJ2-7, with TRBD1 matching over 7 bases. J was trimmed by 7 bases and V by 5 bases; bases with no gene match: 11. Germline V gene sequence: CDR1 MNHEY, CDR2 SMNVEV (reference sequence). The CDR3 length is 14 residues. The CDR3 reads CASSLPRQGDEQYF. CDR3 in DNA: TGTGCCAGCAGTCTCCCGCGACAGGGTGATGAGCAGTACTTC.

The genes are TRBV5-5 and TRBJ1-1; the D is unclear. Germline CDR1 and CDR2: SGHKS and YYEKEE (reference sequence). Trimming stripped 1 base from V and 5 bases from J, with 9 bases between. CDR3 length: 13 residues. The CDR3, as DNA: TGTGCCAGCAGCTTGTTTAGTGGTACTGAAGCTTTCTTT. Its protein is CASSLFSGTEAFF.

This clonotype has only a few counts. The chain uses TRBV5-1 and TRBJ2-3; D might be TRBD2 (6 bases). The germline CDR1 and CDR2 sequences are SGHRS and YFSETQ. The CDR3 is 16 residues long. V gave up 5 bases and J gave up 0 bases, with 16 bases separating them. The CDR3 is CASSYQEGTSTDTQYF. The DNA for the CDR3 is TGCGCCAGCAGTTACCAGGAGGGTACTAGCACAGATACGCAGTATTTT.

The chain joins TRBV7-2 to TRBJ2-1, with TRBD2 identical over 9 bases. V shed 5 bases, J shed 9 bases, and the junction held 11 bases outside the gene matches. Germline-derived CDR1 and CDR2 are SGHTA and FQGNSA. The CDR3 contains 15 residues. Here the CDR3 reads CASSPRGGGAGEQFF. The CDR3 coding sequence is TGTGCCAGCAGCCCTAGGGGCGGGGGGGCCGGTGAGCAGTTCTTC.

The V and J genes are TRBV10-3 and TRBJ1-6; TRBD1 agrees at 9 bases. The CDR3 extends over 15 amino acids. V dropped 6 bases and J dropped 6; count of bases not matched to a gene: 6. CDR1 and CDR2 (germline): ENHRY, SYGVKD. The CDR3 DNA reads as TGTGCCATCAGAAAACCGGGACAGGGTAATTCACCCCTCCACTTT. It encodes CAIRKPGQGNSPLHF.

The rearrangement joins TRBV20-1 to TRBJ2-3, with 8 bases lining up with TRBD1. The CDR3 extends over 11 amino acids. J was trimmed by 8 bases and V by 5 bases; bases with no gene match: 3. Germline V gives CDR1 DFQATT, CDR2 SNEGSKA (reference sequence). The CDR3 DNA reads as TGCAGTGCTCATGACAGGGGTACGCAGTATTTT. Amino acid sequence: CSAHDRGTQYF.